Listed here are 19 T cell receptor beta chains from one sample, sequenced in a study of blood T cell repertoires in COVID-19. Profiling relied on immunoSEQ multiplex PCR, and the TCRdb table lists in-frame clones only, not all of them. The top ten hold 3.5% to 5% of the sample, which has approximately 100,000 clones, over 85% seen once. Sequencing was performed on peripheral blood. The receptor source for this set is a human donor with COVID-19, enrolled during active disease. The donor label of this sample is uncertain.

CDR3 nucleotide sequence: TGTGCCAGCAGCGAGGGACTAGCGGGGTACAATGAGCAGTTCTTC. Translated: CASSEGLAGYNEQFF. This chain joins TRBV9 and TRBJ2-1; TRBD2 aligns across 13 bases. The CDR3 is 15 amino acids. The germline V gene encodes CDR1 SGDLS and CDR2 YYNGEE. J was trimmed by 4 bases and V by 3 bases; bases with no gene match: 1. Supplemented by reference TRBV9 and TRBJ2-1, the full variable domain reads DSGVTQTPKHLITATGQRVTLRCSPRSGDLSVYWYQQSLDQGLQFLIQYYNGEERAKGNILERFSAQQFPDLHSELNLSSLELGDSALYFCASSEGLAGYNEQFFGPGTRLTVL.

The chain carries TRBV7-3 and TRBJ2-2, with 9 bases fitting TRBD2. V shed 2 bases, J shed 4 bases, and the junction held 14 bases outside the gene matches. The germline V gene encodes CDR1 SGHTA and CDR2 FQGTGA. The CDR3 runs 19 residues. The DNA for the CDR3 is TGTGCCAGCAGCTTAGGGCCCTACATAGCGGGGGACTCCACCGGGGAGCTGTTTTTT. Translating it yields CASSLGPYIAGDSTGELFF. The whole variable domain, filled in from reference TRBV7-3 and TRBJ2-2, reads GAGVSQTPSNKVTEKGKYVELRCDPISGHTALYWYRQSLGQGPEFLIYFQGTGAADDSGLPNDRFFAVRPEGSVSTLKIQRTERGDSAVYLCASSLGPYIAGDSTGELFFGEGSRLTVL.

The chain joins TRBV25-1 to TRBJ2-3; D is ambiguous. Germline assignment: CDR1 MGHDK and CDR2 SYGVNS. The CDR3 covers 16 residues. V dropped 5 bases and J dropped 2 bases, with 17 bases sitting between them. CDR3 bases: TGTGCCAGCAGTAGGTCCCCCGTGGGCCACACAGATACGCAGTATTTT. This encodes CASSRSPVGHTDTQYF.

The CDR3 sequence is CASRTGTVSYEQYF. The CDR3 DNA follows: TGTGCCAGCAGGACCGGGACAGTCTCCTACGAGCAGTACTTC. V gene TRBV2 combines with J gene TRBJ2-7; 7 bases match TRBD1. The germline CDR1 and CDR2 sequences are SNHLY and FYNNEI. V lost 6 bases, J lost 0 bases, and 5 bases stayed unmatched. CDR3 length equals 14 residues.

The chain employs TRBV5-1 and TRBJ2-7; 16 positions match TRBD2. This CDR3 has 20 amino acids. Germline V gene lookup returns CDR1 SGHRS and CDR2 YFSETQ. V was pared by 0 bases and J by 9 bases, with 18 bases of the junction left unmatched. CDR3 in amino acids: CASSLAPPGLAGGLLRRQYF. CDR3 nucleotide sequence: TGCGCCAGCAGCTTGGCTCCACCGGGACTAGCGGGAGGGCTGCTACGGCGGCAGTACTTC.

The chain uses TRBV27 and TRBJ1-4; possibly TRBD1 for D (5 bases). V was cut by 2 bases and J by 4 bases, with 29 bases left in between. Per the germline V gene, CDR1 is MNHEY and CDR2 is SMNVEV (reference sequence). This CDR3 region has 21 residues. In DNA, the CDR3 is TGTGCCAGCAGTTTAAAGGGGCCCCTTAATATCCAAGGATGGTTTAATGAAAAACTGTTTTTT. Its translation: CASSLKGPLNIQGWFNEKLFF.

This clone was observed a single time. The J gene is TRBJ1-5, the V gene TRBV9, with unresolved D. Trimming left V 3 bases short and J 8 bases short, with 12 bases between. CDR1 SGDLS and CDR2 YYNGEE come from the germline V gene. This CDR3 is 13 amino acids long. CDR3 DNA sequence: TGTGCCAGCAGCGCGGACGGGAGGGAGCCCCAGCATTTT. It is translated as CASSADGREPQHF.

This chain joins TRBV7-2 and TRBJ2-7; D not certain. This CDR3 spans 14 amino acids. Germline V lookup: CDR1 SGHTA, CDR2 FQGNSA. Deletions cut 1 base from V and 3 bases from J, with 10 bases between. CDR3 sequence (DNA): TGTGCCAGCAGCTTAGGGGTACAGAACTACGAGCAGTACTTC. Protein sequence: CASSLGVQNYEQYF.

The chain carries TRBV9 and TRBJ2-3; 14 positions agree with TRBD2. The CDR3 is 18 amino acids. After removal of 2 bases from V and 2 bases from J, the junction contained 7 bases not matched to a gene. Germline V CDR1 and CDR2: SGDLS, YYNGEE. CDR3 coding DNA: TGTGCCAGCAGCGTGGAGGGACTAGCGGGGGCCATCACAGATACGCAGTATTTT. Amino acid sequence: CASSVEGLAGAITDTQYF.

This chain links TRBV5-6 with TRBJ1-5; no clear D. This CDR3 contains 12 residues. Germline V gives CDR1 SGHDT, CDR2 YYEEEE. The V gene lost 2 bases and the J gene lost 5 bases, with 5 bases spanning the gap. CDR3 sequence reads: CASSFQYQPQHF. In DNA, the CDR3 is TGTGCCAGCAGCTTTCAGTATCAGCCCCAGCATTTT.

About this clone itself: In the same sample, other DNA sequences code for this CDR3. The chain has TRBV5-1 and TRBJ2-5; TRBD2 matches 13 bases. V was pared by 0 bases and J by 2 bases, with 1 base of the junction left unmatched. The germline gives CDR1 SGHRS, CDR2 YFSETQ. This CDR3 is built from 16 residues. The DNA of the CDR3 is TGCGCCAGCAGCTTGGGACTAGCGGGGGGACAAGAGACCCAGTACTTC. This encodes CASSLGLAGGQETQYF.

V and J are TRBV7-3 and TRBJ2-5; 14 bases align to TRBD2. The germline CDR1 and CDR2 sequences are SGHTA and FQGTGA. The CDR3 covers 20 residues. The V gene end was trimmed by 6 bases and the J gene end by 4 bases; junction bases not matched to a gene: 19. The CDR3 protein is CASRLKPGLAGAGLLETQYF. The CDR3 nucleotides are TGTGCCAGCAGACTAAAACCGGGACTAGCGGGAGCAGGTCTGTTAGAGACCCAGTACTTC.

This clone was detected only a few times. V gene TRBV12-3 or TRBV12-4 combines with J gene TRBJ1-2; 10 nucleotides agree with TRBD1. The ends lost 6 bases at V and 8 bases at J; junction bases unmatched: 0. The CDR3 loop spans 11 amino acids. The CDR3 DNA sequence: TGTGCCAGCAGGACAGGGGGCGGCTACACCTTC. This gives the protein CASRTGGGYTF.

The V gene is TRBV3-1 (or the pseudogene TRBV3-2), the J gene TRBJ1-5, with D tentatively TRBD1 (6 bases). CDR1 is LGHDT, CDR2 YNNKEL, per germline (reference sequence). Deletions cut 3 bases from V and 4 bases from J, with 13 bases between. This CDR3 has 15 residues. This CDR3 is CASSQGGGPNQPQHF. The CDR3 DNA follows: TGTGCCAGCAGCCAGGGCGGGGGCCCAAATCAGCCCCAGCATTTT.

The chain employs TRBV5-1 and TRBJ2-7, with D maybe TRBD1 (5 bases). V gave up 3 bases and J gave up 5 bases, with 15 bases separating them. CDR1 and CDR2 from the germline V gene are SGHRS and YFSETQ. The CDR3 loop spans 14 amino acids. The CDR3 loop is CASSSPPRVNEQYF. CDR3 bases: TGCGCCAGCAGCTCTCCCCCCAGGGTCAACGAGCAGTACTTC.

The gene calls are TRBV3-1 (or the pseudogene TRBV3-2) and TRBJ2-3; D possibly corresponds to TRBD1 (5 bases). Germline assignment: CDR1 LGHDT and CDR2 YNNKEL (reference sequence). This CDR3 comprises 16 residues. The V end lost 1 base, the J end lost 0 bases, and 11 bases lay between the germline ends. The CDR3 loop is CASSQGTDTSTDTQYF. The CDR3 DNA sequence: TGTGCCAGCAGCCAAGGAACGGACACTAGCACAGATACGCAGTATTTT.

CDR3 nucleotides: TGTGCCAGCAGCCCTGCGGGGGTTCAGCCCCAGCATTTT. Amino acids: CASSPAGVQPQHF. The chain employs TRBV7-2 and TRBJ1-5, with a weak D call TRBD1 (5 bases). Trimming left V 5 bases short and J 6 bases short, with 11 bases between. The CDR3 runs 13 residues. Germline CDR1 and CDR2: SGHTA and FQGNSA. The full variable domain, rest sourced from reference TRBV7-2 and TRBJ1-5, is GAGVSQSPSNKVTEKGKDVELRCDPISGHTALYWYRQSLGQGLEFLIYFQGNSAPDKSGLPSDRFSAERTGGSVSTLTIQRTQQEDSAVYLCASSPAGVQPQHFGDGTRLSIL.

V is TRBV30 and J is TRBJ2-6; 12 positions match TRBD2. CDR1 GTSNPN and CDR2 SVGIG come from the germline V gene (reference sequence). V shed 3 bases, J shed 0 bases, and the junction held 3 bases outside the gene matches. The CDR3 has 17 residues. The CDR3 sequence is CAWRRGLAGSGANVLTF. CDR3 nucleotide sequence: TGTGCCTGGAGGAGGGGACTAGCGGGCTCTGGGGCCAACGTCCTGACTTTC.

This clone was recorded once. The chain uses TRBV11-2 and TRBJ1-5, with 7 bases fitting TRBD1. The V and J ends lost 5 bases and 6 bases, in that order; junction bases with no gene match: 7. CDR1 SGHAT and CDR2 FQNNGV come from the germline V gene. The CDR3 is 14 amino acids. The CDR3 loop is CASSPGTAGQPQHF. The CDR3 region has the DNA TGTGCCAGCAGCCCCGGGACAGCGGGTCAGCCCCAGCATTTT.